The 12 T cell receptor beta chains listed next were all sequenced from one sample in a study of CD8 T cells in Susac syndrome. Random hexamers were used to reverse transcribe an amount of about 0.45 to 1 ug RNA. TCRdb independently ran MiXCR on the immunoSEQ multiplex PCR reads; one entry per CDR3 protein. The table has over 95,000 distinct CDR3 sequences, 85% to 95% seen once. Sequenced input: CD8+ T cells from PBMCs. These receptors were taken from a human donor in good health.

V gene TRBV27 combines with J gene TRBJ2-1; 15 nucleotides align to TRBD2. The V segment lost 5 bases and the J segment 7 bases; nucleotides outside the gene matches: 12. Germline values: CDR1 MNHEY, CDR2 SMNVEV (reference sequence). This CDR3 is 18 amino acids long. CDR3 protein: CASSRLGLAGGQINEQFF. The CDR3 region has the DNA TGTGCCAGCAGTCGCCTGGGACTAGCGGGGGGACAGATTAATGAGCAGTTCTTC.

The gene calls are TRBV20-1 and TRBJ1-2, with no clear D. The germline gives CDR1 DFQATT, CDR2 SNEGSKA (reference sequence). The CDR3 length is 13 residues. V was trimmed by 0 bases and J by 4 bases, leaving 9 bases between them. Here the CDR3 reads CSARDQTGYGYTF. Here the CDR3 DNA reads TGCAGTGCTAGAGATCAAACGGGCTATGGCTACACCTTC.

V usage is TRBV24-1 and J usage is TRBJ2-7; D unresolved. V dropped 8 bases and J dropped 1 base, with 20 bases sitting between them. Germline lookup yields CDR1 KGHDR and CDR2 SFDVKD. The CDR3 loop spans 16 amino acids. The chain's CDR3 is CATTYHGEYLSYEQYF. The CDR3 DNA sequence: TGTGCCACCACCTACCATGGGGAATACCTTTCCTACGAGCAGTACTTC.

This clonotype was recorded only once. The chain combines TRBV28 with TRBJ1-1; 10 bases match TRBD1. The V gene end was trimmed by 11 bases and the J gene end by 6 bases; junction bases not matched to a gene: 9. CDR1 and CDR2 (germline): MDHEN, SYDVKM. The CDR3 length is 13 residues. CDR3 region: CAVRDRGLSEAFF. CDR3 nucleotide sequence: TGTGCCGTCCGGGACAGGGGTCTCTCTGAAGCTTTCTTT.

V is TRBV7-3 and J is TRBJ2-7; no definite D call. V lost 2 bases and J 3 bases, leaving 11 bases between the germline ends. Germline V gene sequence: CDR1 SGHTA, CDR2 FQGTGA. CDR3 length: 14 amino acids. The CDR3 here is CASSLVPGGYEQYF. The CDR3 bases are TGTGCCAGCAGCTTAGTACCTGGCGGCTACGAGCAGTACTTC. Full variable domain (rest looked up from reference TRBV7-3 and TRBJ2-7): GAGVSQTPSNKVTEKGKYVELRCDPISGHTALYWYRQSLGQGPEFLIYFQGTGAADDSGLPNDRFFAVRPEGSVSTLKIQRTERGDSAVYLCASSLVPGGYEQYFGPGTRLTVT.

This chain links TRBV29-1 with TRBJ1-4; 8 positions agree with TRBD1. V trimming: 5 bases; J trimming: 3 bases; junction bases outside the gene matches: 14. CDR3 length equals 17 residues. Germline assignment: CDR1 SQVTM and CDR2 ANQGSEA. CDR3 sequence: CSVTDREAGIANEKLFF. As DNA, the CDR3 is TGCAGCGTTACGGACAGGGAAGCAGGGATAGCTAATGAAAAACTGTTTTTT.

The genes are TRBV7-9 and TRBJ2-7, with D tentatively TRBD2 (6 bases). The CDR3 has 19 amino acids. With 2 bases removed from V and 3 bases from J, the gap between germline ends came to 26 bases. Germline CDR1 reads SEHNR; CDR2 reads FQNEAQ (reference sequence). CDR3 DNA sequence: TGTGCCAGCAGCTTACCCACGGAATACAGGACTACTGGCCGCTACGAGCAGTACTTC. This encodes CASSLPTEYRTTGRYEQYF.

J is TRBJ1-2 and V is TRBV20-1, with D perhaps TRBD1 (5 bases). The V end lost 4 bases, the J end lost 8 bases, and 11 bases lay between the germline ends. CDR1 DFQATT and CDR2 SNEGSKA come from the germline V gene (reference sequence). This CDR3 spans 11 amino acids. The CDR3 nucleotides are TGCAGTGCTACGGGGACTCGAGGCTACACCTTC. Amino acid sequence: CSATGTRGYTF.

The chain uses TRBV7-9 and TRBJ1-1, with D perhaps TRBD1 (5 bases). The CDR3 loop spans 15 amino acids. Germline V CDR1 and CDR2: SEHNR, FQNEAQ (reference sequence). V was shortened by 5 bases and J by 2 bases, with 15 bases between the two germline ends. CDR3 loop: CASSPPGQRNTEAFF. Written as DNA, the CDR3 is TGTGCCAGCAGCCCTCCCGGACAAAGAAACACTGAAGCTTTCTTT.

This clonotype came up once. CDR3 DNA sequence: TGTGCCAGCAGTTTCGGTAGCCCCTCCTACGAGCAGTACTTC. This translates into CASSFGSPSYEQYF. This sequence joins TRBV12-3 or TRBV12-4 and TRBJ2-7, with D hard to call. The CDR3 loop spans 14 amino acids. V lost 3 bases to trimming and J lost 0 bases, with 9 bases between them.

J is TRBJ2-1 and V is TRBV7-8; 8 positions agree with TRBD1. The germline V gene encodes CDR1 SGHVS and CDR2 FQNEAQ. The CDR3 loop spans 15 amino acids. With 5 bases clipped from V and 7 bases from J, the junction kept 10 bases outside the gene matches. In nucleotides, the CDR3 is TGTGCCAGCAGCCCCTCCAGGGGGCGCGGTAATGAGCAGTTCTTC. Its translation is CASSPSRGRGNEQFF.

The CDR3 sequence: CSAGAAQWYEQYF. The CDR3, as DNA: TGCAGCGCTGGGGCAGCCCAGTGGTACGAGCAGTACTTC. The chain joins TRBV29-1 to TRBJ2-7; TRBD1 might be the D (5 bases). V shed 7 bases and J shed 4 bases, with 17 bases lying between them. The CDR3 has 13 residues. Germline V gene lookup returns CDR1 SQVTM and CDR2 ANQGSEA.